Below are 11 T cell receptor beta chains sequenced from a single sample in a study of Graves' ophthalmopathy and Graves' hyperthyroidism. The TCR beta CDR3 regions underwent amplification from RNA transcripts. HTBI-primed RT-PCR formed the first round, and a multiplex PCR formed the second. TCRdb reanalysed the multiplex PCR reads using MiXCR and keeps one entry per CDR3 protein. The data show about 400,000 distinct CDR3 sequences, about 16% seen once. The sample taken for sequencing was peripheral blood. Receptors were obtained from a young woman with Graves' ophthalmopathy.

This chain joins TRBV11-2 and TRBJ2-7; D perhaps matches TRBD1 (9 bases). Germline loops: CDR1 SGHAT, CDR2 FQNNGV. This CDR3 is 17 amino acids long. Trimming cost V 4 bases and J 2 bases, with 21 bases left between them. The CDR3 loop is CASSSTGGIAGPYEQYF. CDR3 coding DNA: TGTGCCAGCAGCTCGACAGGGGGAATAGCGGGGCCCTACGAGCAGTACTTC. The complete variable domain, with remaining parts taken from reference TRBV11-2 and TRBJ2-7, reads EAGVAQSPRYKIIEKRQSVAFWCNPISGHATLYWYQQILGQGPKLLIQFQNNGVVDDSQLPKDRFSAERLKGVDSTLKIQPAKLEDSAVYLCASSSTGGIAGPYEQYFGPGTRLTVT.

The chain combines TRBV6-2 or TRBV6-3 with TRBJ1-5, with D tentatively TRBD1 (5 bases). The V gene's germline CDR1 is MNHEY and CDR2 SVGEGT. The CDR3 runs to 16 residues. V shed 2 bases and J shed 0 bases, with 11 bases lying between them. This chain's CDR3 is CASSYRDLYSNQPQHF. The CDR3 nucleotides read TGTGCCAGCAGTTACCGGGACCTTTATAGCAATCAGCCCCAGCATTTT.

The chain carries TRBV27 and TRBJ1-2; D might be TRBD1 (5 bases). The germline V gene has CDR1 MNHEY and CDR2 SMNVEV (reference sequence). Deletions cut 10 bases from V and 1 base from J, with 28 bases between. The CDR3 runs 18 residues. The CDR3 protein is CATAVGSGHLRFNYGYTF. In nucleotides, the CDR3 is TGTGCCACGGCCGTCGGCTCCGGACACCTACGTTTTAACTATGGCTACACCTTC.

This clonotype was seen ten or more times. This sequence joins TRBV12-3 or TRBV12-4 and TRBJ1-5; perhaps TRBD1 as D (6 bases). The CDR3 spans 14 residues. V lost 5 bases, J lost 6 bases, and 14 bases lay in between. The CDR3 reads CASSGQFRSQPQHF. DNA for the CDR3: TGTGCCAGCAGTGGACAGTTCAGGAGTCAGCCCCAGCATTTT.

V gene TRBV9 combines with J gene TRBJ1-1; D not resolved. V lost 5 bases, J lost 2 bases, and 16 bases lay in between. Looked up from germline, CDR1 is SGDLS and CDR2 is YYNGEE. The CDR3 runs 15 residues. The CDR3 here is CASRGAEGINTEAFF. The CDR3 nucleotides are TGTGCCAGCAGGGGAGCAGAGGGCATTAACACTGAAGCTTTCTTT.

This clonotype was observed at least ten times. This chain joins TRBV6-5 and TRBJ2-5; 15 nucleotides agree with TRBD2. Germline V gene data show CDR1 as MNHEY and CDR2 as SVGAGI. V shed 2 bases and J 5 bases; nucleotides not matched to a gene: 12. The CDR3 has 19 amino acids. The CDR3 sequence: CASSYGGLAGGGVEETQYF. Here the CDR3 DNA reads TGTGCCAGCAGTTACGGGGGACTAGCGGGAGGTGGTGTTGAGGAGACCCAGTACTTC.

The table lists this clonotype with many counts. The V and J genes are TRBV18 and TRBJ1-3; TRBD1 is a possible D gene (6 bases). The V end lost 3 bases, the J end lost 0 bases, and 15 bases lay between the germline ends. In germline, CDR1 is KGHSH, CDR2 LQKENI. The CDR3 sequence is 17 residues long. DNA for the CDR3: TGTGCCAGCTCACCTACCGGGACACGCTCCTCTGGAAACACCATATATTTT. This codes for CASSPTGTRSSGNTIYF.

The CDR3 sequence: CASSIARGRDQPQHF. The CDR3 DNA reads TGTGCCAGTAGTATAGCACGGGGGCGGGATCAGCCCCAGCATTTT. This sequence joins TRBV19 and TRBJ1-5; D possibly corresponds to TRBD1 (6 bases). Trimming took off 1 base at V and 5 bases at J, with 12 bases between the two ends. CDR1 and CDR2 (germline): LNHDA, SQIVND (reference sequence). The CDR3 runs to 15 residues.

This clonotype was counted between two and nine times. The chain carries TRBV6-2 or TRBV6-3 and TRBJ1-5; 7 bases agree with TRBD1. With V trimmed by 6 bases and J by 4 bases, 9 bases remained unmatched. The CDR3 runs 15 residues. Germline CDR1 is MNHEY and CDR2 is SVGEGT. CDR3 protein: CASSPMGQNNQPQHF. CDR3 bases: TGTGCCAGCAGCCCAATGGGACAGAATAATCAGCCCCAGCATTTT.

The V gene is TRBV7-6, the J gene TRBJ2-5; 7 nucleotides match TRBD2. Trimming at V came to 5 bases and at J to 4 bases, leaving 13 bases not matched to a gene. The CDR3 has 16 amino acids. CDR1 and CDR2 from the germline V gene are SGHVS and FNYEAQ. The CDR3 protein is CASSPQFREEGETQYF. The DNA of the CDR3 is TGTGCCAGCAGCCCCCAATTCCGGGAGGAAGGAGAGACCCAGTACTTC. Supplemented by reference TRBV7-6 and TRBJ2-5, the full variable domain reads GAGVSQSPRYKVTKRGQDVALRCDPISGHVSLYWYRQALGQGPEFLTYFNYEAQQDKSGLPNDRFSAERPEGSISTLTIQRTEQRDSAMYRCASSPQFREEGETQYFGPGTRLLVL.

The J gene is TRBJ2-5, the V gene TRBV2; perhaps TRBD1 as D (6 bases). Trimming removed 6 bases at V and 5 bases at J, with 16 bases between. CDR1 and CDR2 (germline): SNHLY, FYNNEI. The CDR3 consists of 14 residues. The CDR3, as DNA: TGTGCCAGCAGCGGCACAGGGTCTGGCGAGACCCAGTACTTC. This translates into CASSGTGSGETQYF.